Listed here is a single T cell receptor beta chain. Its cognate antigen has yet to be identified. Per-base qualities were not stored, and no clone one base away is much larger. This record comes from a study of cytomegalovirus exposure and HLA in healthy donors (dated by TCRdb to 2015 to 2018). For the study in its entirety: An earlier analysis of about 530 of the donors reported roughly 300 Gb of sequence data and about 120 million unique TCR beta sequences obtained from some 200 million T cells. About 280 gigabases of sequencing data and approximately 84 million unique TCR sequences were included in an early release covering roughly 600 HLA-typed donors. Of the approximately 400 genotyped donors, about 80% fell in the genetic ancestry cluster associated with self-reported Caucasian donors. The aim of the study was to test whether cataloging public T cell receptors could identify signatures of past pathogen exposure. The T cell repertoires of 700 or so subjects were profiled by immunosequencing and related to cytomegalovirus serostatus. Besides the first cohort of around 700 subjects, a separate validation cohort made up of 120 or so different subjects was used. High-throughput TCR immunosequencing, statistical association of individual TCRs with disease status, and machine learning were combined to predict cytomegalovirus infection status. To study patterns of TCR occurrence, a later analysis re-analyzed previously published TCR beta repertoires from just over 650 donors and added high-resolution HLA genotyping. The later analysis used no new phenotypic data to find candidate immune exposures, relying instead on TCR beta sequences and their occurrence across donors. An earlier analysis of fewer than 750 of the donors used high-throughput TCR beta sequencing to judge whether each TCR beta V gene segment behaved as functional or pseudogenic. Donor age, sex, ethnicity and CMV serostatus were compiled alongside the repertoire data. A later genetic analysis used genome-wide SNP genotypes for about three fifths of the 666 donors, treating that subset as a discovery cohort. Every discovery cohort repertoire had been produced on one sequencing platform. HLA typing included class I and class II loci at four-digit resolution. Typing coverage varied by locus: roughly 629-640 donors for A, B, C, DRB1 and DQB1; approximately 500 for DQA1; more than 600 for DPA1; 400 to 480 for DPB1. Five DR-DQ haplotypes were treated as single units for association and clustering because of strong linkage in the cohort. On average, 235,054 unique TCR beta nucleotide sequences were sequenced per donor among 398 genotyped donors of the cohort, with roughly 19% of those sequences being non-productive. General study outcomes and caveats: According to the authors, the approach could potentially be generalized to other disease states and immunological phenotypes. Across donors, most TCR sequences were observed very rarely, whereas some public TCRs were present in many individuals. A later analysis found that most CMV-associated TCR beta chains appeared HLA-restricted, with HLA associations seemingly driven largely by CMV exposure. V-gene and J-gene trimming of TCR beta chains was associated with a missense DCLRE1C variant in a later genetic analysis, and the association was replicated in an independent cohort. The classifier was reported to diagnose cytomegalovirus status with high specificity and sensitivity in both the original and validation cohorts. Approximately 18 rarely observed V segments, including chromosome 9 orphons, were excluded from the earlier analysis of about 600 of the donors because counts were too low. In a later genetic analysis, fewer N-insertions in productive TCRs were reported among donors in an Asian-associated ancestry cluster than the approximately 630-donor mean. When HLA alleles, especially DR and DQ, strongly co-occurred, attributing TCR associations to individual alleles was difficult. A later analysis associated about 16,000 TCR beta sequences with specific HLA alleles at a false discovery rate of 0.05. The only immune exposure information available for the cohort was CMV serostatus. A few of the identified cytomegalovirus-associated TCR beta chains were confirmed in vitro to be specific for cytomegalovirus antigens. This cohort had only TCR beta chains sequenced, and the lack of alpha or paired-chain data limited which features could be detected. Roughly uniform sequencing depth across donors was assumed in presence/absence analyses, although this assumption may not hold. Because HLA typing was missing for some donors at each locus, association tests included only the typed subset. In a later analysis, HLA-associated TCR beta chains showed more clonal expansion and lower generation probabilities than non-associated chains that were equally common. Linkage disequilibrium might explain the correlated functional status among segregating V segments, but an unknown experimental factor could not be excluded. In an earlier analysis of more than 450 of the donors, most TCR beta V segments were observed in productive rearrangements about 90% or about 30% of the time, broadly matching IMGT annotations. In a later analysis, TCR association rates were found to vary across HLA loci, with the most associated TCRs seen for DRB1 alleles and the fewest for HLA-C alleles. A cluster of highly shared sequence variants was judged likely to be a technical artifact of the sequencing pipeline. A total of 164 TCR beta chains were listed by the study as associated with cytomegalovirus. A later analysis reported that several top co-occurrence clusters appeared linked to parvovirus B19, influenza, CMV and Epstein-Barr virus. Some IMGT-functional V segments, including TRBV6-2 and TRBV6-3, could not be told apart with the 87-base-pair reads, so those segments were excluded. A further reported finding was that TCR beta sequences accurately predicted the HLA-A and HLA-B alleles for most subjects in the first cohort.

Receptor libraries were prepared by the immunoSEQ multiplex PCR assay. For the multiplex PCR, a mixture combining 60 forward primers for TCR Vbeta segments and 13 reverse primers for TCR Jbeta segments was used. A multiplex PCR assay on genomic DNA amplified the CDR3 region of rearranged TCR beta genes. On the Illumina HiSeq System, the amplified TCR beta libraries were sequenced as 87-base-pair reads. As for how the authors treated the data: A later analysis counted approximately 84 million unique TCR beta chains across the 500 to 850 repertoires, and roughly 9.9 million of these chains were shared by at least two donors. Raw reads were error-corrected and collapsed into unique sequences by a nearest-neighbor algorithm in which closely related sequences were merged to remove PCR and sequencing errors. V, D and J gene segments were assigned by aligning CDR3 sequences to IMGT reference sequences. For a sequence to be retained, at least a six-nucleotide match to both a V gene segment and a J gene segment was required. Rearrangements were called productive when the CDR3 lacked stop codons and stayed in frame with V and J; all others were non-productive. CDR3 was defined according to IMGT convention as the region running from the second conserved V-encoded cysteine to the conserved J-encoded phenylalanine. In an earlier analysis of roughly 610 of the donors, sequences lacking an unambiguous match to a single V gene segment were excluded. In an earlier analysis of roughly 600 of the donors, a V segment was called functional when productive rearrangements were above 56.7%, and segregating when the standard deviation between donors exceeded 5%. A statistical classification framework was developed to diagnose cytomegalovirus status using the catalog of TCR beta chain sequences. V and J gene assignment, in a later analysis, came from comparing TCR nucleotide sequences with IMGT/GENE-DB human TR gene sequences. Using the TCRdist pipeline, a later analysis assigned CDR3 sequences along with most-parsimonious VDJ recombination scenarios. In a later analysis, every TCR beta chain was defined by the combination of its CDR3 amino acid sequence and its V-gene family, and reads without a unique V-gene family were dropped. In a later analysis, fewer than 600 highly shared, low-generation-probability nucleotide sequences were removed to address suspected cross-contamination and a sequencing artifact. In a later analysis, a clonal expansion index for each public chain was calculated from normalized within-repertoire ranks of inferred template counts. In a later analysis, generation probabilities were computed with a VDJ recombination model fitted to out-of-frame rearrangements, and the resulting probabilities were checked against IGoR. In a later analysis, TCR-TCR, TCR-HLA and TCR-CMV co-occurrence was scored with hypergeometric tests, and a repertoire-size bias correction was applied to TCR pairs. False discovery rates were estimated in a later analysis by permuting HLA or CMV assignments 20 times. In a later analysis, co-occurring TCRs were grouped using DBSCAN, and TCRdist sequence similarity was added for clustering within HLA-allele-positive subsets. Repertoires with fewer than 30,000 or more than 120,000 public chains were left out of co-occurrence clustering, as were five repertoires with anomalous nucleotide sharing. TCRdb took this table from immuneACCESS and kept in-frame rearrangements with V and J called. Such tables lack part of the clones; where checked against another copy, unresolved V genes explain under half of the gap, and the rest is unexplained. V and J calls plus clone size are reproduced from that table; the DNA served to infer D and trimming. Within this sample are roughly 120,000 clones, with 77% of them counted one time only. The ten largest clonotypes hold 5.8% of the sample.

The germline V gene specifies MDHEN as CDR1 and SYDVKM as CDR2. The germline V end is reduced by 6 bases and the J end by 1 base; junction bases left unmatched: 5. The cysteine opens and the phenylalanine closes a CDR3 of 15 amino acids. The only DNA kept is the CDR3, 45 bases in frame from the first base. The cohort comprised around 700 healthy bone marrow donors. Cohort members were all nominally healthy when sampled, although unrecorded immune exposures were likely present. The donor tested CMV seropositive, placing the donor among the roughly 300 seropositive members of the cohort. Each donor provided a peripheral blood sample, and peripheral blood mononuclear cells were used for TCR beta sequencing. Genomic DNA was extracted from the blood cell samples with the Qiagen DNeasy Blood Extraction Kit.

The sequence is built from TRBV28 and TRBJ2-7; 11 central bases correspond to TRBD2. The material sequenced was PBMCs. This receptor was obtained from a man younger than 30 in good health and CMV-seropositive. The sequenced DNA: TGTGCCAGCAGCTCAACTAGCGGGGGTTCCTACGAGCAGTACTTC. Translated, this gives CASSSTSGGSYEQYF.